This T cell receptor beta chain was documented in a study of radiotherapy plus CTLA-4 blockade in lung cancer. For the study at large: Objective responses occurred in approximately 18% of patients; 31% had disease control. Whole-study findings and limits: Tumor-derived TCR clones expanded in blood after radiotherapy plus ipilimumab. Early blood T cell clone dynamics reportedly forecast response best, with interferon-beta.

A word on this clone: Its antigen is not identified.

Libraries were prepared by immunoSEQ multiplex PCR; TCRdb keeps only in-frame clonotypes and omits some of them. The data show approximately 80,000 clones, with roughly 79% seen just once and roughly 22% held by the top ten. With ipilimumab providing CTLA-4 blockade, focal radiation was administered to patients who had chemo-refractory metastatic non-small-cell lung cancer. Germline values: CDR1 MNHEY, CDR2 SVGAGI. The CDR3 runs to 14 residues. This chain links TRBV6-5 with TRBJ2-5; D may be TRBD2 (6 bases). The J call may be in error: the DNA end matches TRBJ2-7 better. The sequence was obtained from a human donor with non-small cell lung cancer whose response to radiotherapy plus ipilimumab could not be evaluated. Some clones in this sample may be carry-over from other donors' samples. The source material was peripheral blood, sampled from a patient treated with radiotherapy plus ipilimumab. In nucleotides, the CDR3 is TGTGCCAGCGGCCGCTGGGGGGAAGCCTCCGAGCAGTACTTC. It yields the protein CASGRWGEASEQYF.